Listed here are 24 T cell receptor beta chains from one sample, sequenced in a study of T cell responses to AZD1222 COVID-19 vaccine. Profiling relied on immunoSEQ multiplex PCR, and the TCRdb table lists in-frame clones only, not all of them. The data show 110,000 to 150,000 clones, with 90% to 95% seen just once and 9% to 15% held by the top ten. Sequencing was performed on peripheral blood, taken after recovery from COVID-19. The origin of the receptors is an adult who had recovered from COVID-19.

The rearrangement joins TRBV10-3 to TRBJ2-2; 8 nucleotides agree with TRBD2. The V segment lost 4 bases and the J segment 5 bases; nucleotides outside the gene matches: 9. Germline V lookup: CDR1 ENHRY, CDR2 SYGVKD. The CDR3 extends over 16 amino acids. The CDR3 coding sequence is TGTGCCATCAGTGTCTTAGCGGGAAGGGGGACCGGGGAGCTGTTTTTT. Amino acids: CAISVLAGRGTGELFF.

This chain joins TRBV2 and TRBJ2-2; possibly TRBD2 for D (5 bases). This CDR3 comprises 14 residues. Germline loops: CDR1 SNHLY, CDR2 FYNNEI. V lost 8 bases and J 12 bases, leaving 22 bases between the germline ends. CDR3: CASLNSASGWKLFF. The CDR3 nucleotides are TGTGCCAGCCTAAACAGTGCGTCGGGGTGGAAGCTGTTTTTT.

The V gene is TRBV7-9, the J gene TRBJ2-2, with 12 bases matching TRBD2. The CDR3 is made up of 15 amino acids. The V and J ends lost 11 bases and 6 bases, in that order; junction bases with no gene match: 10. The V gene's germline CDR1 is SEHNR and CDR2 FQNEAQ (reference sequence). The CDR3 nucleotides read TGTGCCGGCCTCCCGACTAGCGGGAGCTCCGGGGAGCTGTTTTTT. Translation: CAGLPTSGSSGELFF.

The V and J genes are TRBV25-1 and TRBJ2-5, with a tentative D call TRBD2 (6 bases). In germline, CDR1 is MGHDK, CDR2 SYGVNS. V lost 3 bases and J lost 3, with 14 bases in between. CDR3 length equals 15 residues. CDR3 loop: CASSESFRGKETQYF. CDR3 DNA sequence: TGTGCCAGCAGTGAGAGCTTCCGCGGGAAAGAGACCCAGTACTTC.

The V gene is TRBV19, the J gene TRBJ2-5, with 11 bases lining up with TRBD1. The CDR3 length is 16 residues. Germline CDR1 is LNHDA and CDR2 is SQIVND (reference sequence). V shed 3 bases and J 2 bases; nucleotides not matched to a gene: 5. CDR3 protein: CASSIRGQGGQETQYF. The CDR3 DNA reads as TGTGCCAGTAGTATTAGGGGACAGGGGGGTCAAGAGACCCAGTACTTC.

This chain uses TRBV4-1 with TRBJ2-1, with 7 positions matching TRBD1. Germline V gene data show CDR1 as MGHRA and CDR2 as YSYEKL. The trim removed 5 bases at V and 10 bases at J, leaving 23 bases unmatched. The CDR3 runs 18 residues. DNA for the CDR3: TGCGCCAGCAGCGATCCCACCGGTAGACTACAGGGGAGACGGGAGCAGTTCTTC. This translates into CASSDPTGRLQGRREQFF.

The chain links TRBV20-1 to TRBJ2-7; 7 bases are a match to TRBD2. V lost 3 bases and J lost 3; bases outside the gene matches: 11. The CDR3 covers 15 residues. The germline V gene encodes CDR1 DFQATT and CDR2 SNEGSKA (reference sequence). CDR3 sequence: CSASVFASGGYEQYF. DNA of the CDR3: TGCAGTGCTAGTGTTTTCGCTAGCGGAGGCTACGAGCAGTACTTC.

Notes on this clone: Its ends do not fully match the called genes, so a read error is possible. V is TRBV18 and J is TRBJ2-7; 7 bases map to TRBD1. The CDR3 runs to 10 residues. Germline V gene data show CDR1 as KGHSH and CDR2 as LQKENI. CDR3 sequence: CASSPPGQPF. The CDR3 DNA sequence: TGTGCCAGCTCACCACCGGGACAGCCTTTC.

This chain connects TRBV2 to TRBJ1-5; D is unresolved. This CDR3 is built from 13 residues. V lost 5 bases, J lost 7 bases, and 12 bases lay in between. Germline CDR1 is SNHLY and CDR2 is FYNNEI. For the CDR3, the DNA is TGTGCCAGCAGTAGTATGACGGAACAGCCCCAGCATTTT. This gives the protein CASSSMTEQPQHF.

This chain joins TRBV2 and TRBJ2-7; D unclear. Germline-derived CDR1 and CDR2 are SNHLY and FYNNEI. This CDR3 has 13 residues. Trimming cost V 2 bases and J 3 bases, with 8 bases left between them. CDR3 loop: CASSESVLYEQYF. The CDR3 DNA sequence: TGTGCCAGCAGTGAATCTGTACTCTACGAGCAGTACTTC.

The gene calls are TRBV2 and TRBJ1-1, with TRBD1 matching over 10 bases. This CDR3 region has 13 residues. The germline V gene has CDR1 SNHLY and CDR2 FYNNEI. Trimming took 4 bases from V and 9 from J; bases not matched to a gene: 5. The CDR3: CASSGVDRGKAFF. CDR3 sequence (DNA): TGTGCCAGCAGTGGAGTGGACAGGGGGAAAGCTTTCTTT.

The chain combines TRBV28 with TRBJ1-3; maybe TRBD1 (5 bases). The V gene's germline CDR1 is MDHEN and CDR2 SYDVKM. V lost 5 bases to trimming and J lost 0 bases, with 8 bases between them. The CDR3 spans 14 residues. For the CDR3, the DNA is TGTGCCAGCAGTCGACAGAGCTCTGGAAACACCATATATTTT. It specifies CASSRQSSGNTIYF.

This clone has a handful of counts. The genes are TRBV21-1 and TRBJ1-6; the table assigns TRBD1, which was not confirmed against the DNA. TRBV21-1 is deemed a pseudogene. CDR3 length equals 19 residues. CDR3 amino acids: CASSPPPGGFINKDSPLHF. The CDR3 nucleotides read TGTGCCAGCAGCCCCCCCCCAGGGGGCTTTATCAATAAGGATTCACCCCTCCACTTT.

The gene calls are TRBV25-1 and TRBJ2-2, with D unresolved. The CDR3 length is 14 residues. The V gene's germline CDR1 is MGHDK and CDR2 SYGVNS. The ends were cut back, 8 bases at V and 3 bases at J, with 13 bases in the middle. CDR3 protein: CASRFAADTGELFF. CDR3 nucleotide sequence: TGTGCCAGCCGATTTGCGGCGGACACCGGGGAGCTGTTTTTT.

CDR3 DNA sequence: TGTGCCAGTAGTTTGGGACTAGCGCCCGACGAGCAGTACTTC. It codes for CASSLGLAPDEQYF. The chain joins TRBV19 to TRBJ2-7, with 10 bases aligning to TRBD2. With V trimmed by 5 bases and J by 5 bases, 6 bases remained unmatched. This CDR3 has 14 residues. Per the germline V gene, CDR1 is LNHDA and CDR2 is SQIVND (reference sequence).

The rearrangement uses TRBV3-1 (or the pseudogene TRBV3-2) and TRBJ2-1, with D unclear. CDR3 length: 14 amino acids. The ends were cut back, 2 bases at V and 7 bases at J, with 12 bases in the middle. Germline CDR1 is LGHDT and CDR2 is YNNKEL (reference sequence). The CDR3 DNA follows: TGTGCCAGCAGCCAACAGTCGATTCGGAATGAGCAGTTCTTC. Its translation is CASSQQSIRNEQFF.

V is TRBV18 and J is TRBJ2-7; 7 bases align to TRBD2. The germline V gene encodes CDR1 KGHSH and CDR2 LQKENI. The CDR3 runs to 15 residues. The V and J ends lost 3 bases and 2 bases, in that order; junction bases with no gene match: 7. The CDR3 DNA reads as TGTGCCAGCTCACCGCAAAGCGGGGAGCCCTACGAGCAGTACTTC. This encodes CASSPQSGEPYEQYF.

The CDR3 region has the DNA TGTGCCAGCAGTGCCCGGACAGCGTTTAATGAAAAACTGTTTTTT. This encodes CASSARTAFNEKLFF. The chain recombines TRBV25-1 with TRBJ1-4, with a tentative D call TRBD1 (6 bases). The CDR3 covers 15 residues. The germline V gene has CDR1 MGHDK and CDR2 SYGVNS. Trimming shortened V by 4 bases and J by 4 bases, and 13 bases separated the two germline ends.

The chain has TRBV9 and TRBJ2-5; D is ambiguous. Looked up from germline, CDR1 is SGDLS and CDR2 is YYNGEE. V shed 4 bases and J shed 2 bases, with 6 bases lying between them. The CDR3 is made up of 12 amino acids. CDR3 protein: CASSRPQETQYF. CDR3 sequence (DNA): TGTGCCAGCAGCCGACCTCAAGAGACCCAGTACTTC.

The chain uses TRBV6-4 and TRBJ2-3; D may be TRBD1 (5 bases). Trimming took 4 bases from V and 1 from J, leaving 12 bases between them. The CDR3 has 15 residues. Germline V gives CDR1 MRHNA, CDR2 SNTAGT. The CDR3 reads CASSAGLSGTDTQYF. In nucleotides, the CDR3 is TGTGCCAGCAGTGCAGGGTTGAGCGGCACAGATACGCAGTATTTT.

This clone was detected only once. The V call is TRBV27, the J call TRBJ2-7; possible D gene TRBD2, 5 bases. The CDR3 is 14 residues long. V lost 3 bases and J lost 6, with 15 bases in between. The V gene's germline CDR1 is MNHEY and CDR2 SMNVEV (reference sequence). The CDR3 DNA follows: TGTGCCAGCAGTTTGCGCCCCGGGGTGGGCGAGCAGTACTTC. It is translated as CASSLRPGVGEQYF.

The chain joins TRBV5-1 to TRBJ2-1; 9 positions agree with TRBD2. CDR1 is SGHRS, CDR2 YFSETQ, per germline. Trimming removed 0 bases from V and 0 bases from J; junction bases left unmatched: 4. CDR3 size: 17 residues. This chain's CDR3 is CASSLGNSGSSYNEQFF. For the CDR3, the DNA is TGCGCCAGCAGCTTGGGGAATAGCGGGAGCTCCTACAATGAGCAGTTCTTC. The full variable domain, with the rest looked up from reference TRBV5-1 and TRBJ2-1, is KAGVTQTPRYLIKTRGQQVTLSCSPISGHRSVSWYQQTPGQGLQFLFEYFSETQRNKGNFPGRFSGRQFSNSRSEMNVSTLELGDSALYLCASSLGNSGSSYNEQFFGPGTRLTVL.

With regard to this clone: This same CDR3 is encoded by further DNA sequences in the sample. The chain recombines TRBV3-1 (or the pseudogene TRBV3-2) with TRBJ1-5, with D hard to call. Germline loops: CDR1 LGHDT, CDR2 YNNKEL (reference sequence). CDR3 length: 15 residues. V was cut by 0 bases and J by 0 bases, with 6 bases left in between. CDR3 in amino acids: CASSQDRNSNQPQHF. The CDR3 DNA is TGTGCCAGCAGCCAAGATCGGAATAGCAATCAGCCCCAGCATTTT.

V and J are TRBV11-2 and TRBJ1-1; D might be TRBD1 (6 bases). This CDR3 is 14 amino acids long. Germline V gives CDR1 SGHAT, CDR2 FQNNGV. V dropped 4 bases and J dropped 6 bases, with 15 bases sitting between them. The CDR3 sequence is CASSYLTGLPEAFF. CDR3 bases: TGTGCCAGCAGCTACCTGACAGGCCTCCCTGAAGCTTTCTTT.